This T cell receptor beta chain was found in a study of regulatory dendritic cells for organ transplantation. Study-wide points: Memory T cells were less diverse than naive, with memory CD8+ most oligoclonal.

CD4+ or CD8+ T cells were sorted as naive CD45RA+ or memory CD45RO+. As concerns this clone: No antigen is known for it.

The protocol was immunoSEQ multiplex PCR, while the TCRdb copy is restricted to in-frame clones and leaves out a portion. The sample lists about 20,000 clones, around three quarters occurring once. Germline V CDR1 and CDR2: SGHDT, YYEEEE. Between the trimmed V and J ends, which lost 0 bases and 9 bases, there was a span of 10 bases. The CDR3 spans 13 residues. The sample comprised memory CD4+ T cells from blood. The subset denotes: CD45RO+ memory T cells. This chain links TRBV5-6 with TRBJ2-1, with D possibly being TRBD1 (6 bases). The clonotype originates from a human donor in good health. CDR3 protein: CASSLDRVGEQFF. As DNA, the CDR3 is TGTGCCAGCAGCTTGGACAGGGTGGGTGAGCAGTTCTTC.